These 5 T cell receptor beta chains share one sample of origin, sequenced in a study of identical twins. Via MiXCR, TCRdb re-called the 5' RACE reads, giving one row per CDR3 protein. The top ten hold 0.91% of the sample, which has 500,000 to 600,000 distinct CDR3 sequences, approximately 22% seen once. This sample was shared with a second study, whose subject was T cells expressing NK-cell markers.

The sequencing input was CD4+ T cells sorted from blood. These receptors came from a woman aged 18-29 years in good health.

This chain links TRBV18 with TRBJ1-2; 7 positions match TRBD1. The germline V gene encodes CDR1 KGHSH and CDR2 LQKENI. Trimming cost V 2 bases and J 10 bases; bases outside gene matches: 10. This CDR3 is built from 14 residues. The CDR3 reads CASSPDTGAGDYTF. CDR3 coding DNA: TGTGCCAGCTCACCAGACACAGGGGCAGGGGACTACACCTTC.

This clonotype was seen a few times. This rearrangement joins TRBV29-1 to TRBJ2-6; maybe TRBD1 (5 bases). The CDR3 has 14 residues. The V gene lost 7 bases and the J gene lost 3 bases, with 13 bases spanning the gap. The V gene's germline CDR1 is SQVTM and CDR2 ANQGSEA. CDR3 residues: CSAGQGGGANVLTF. CDR3 DNA: TGCAGCGCCGGACAAGGTGGTGGGGCCAACGTCCTGACTTTC.

V is TRBV4-2 and J is TRBJ2-3; D possibly corresponds to TRBD2 (6 bases). V was pared by 0 bases and J by 8 bases, with 18 bases between. Germline loops: CDR1 LGHNA, CDR2 YNFKEQ. This CDR3 comprises 16 residues. As DNA, the CDR3 is TGTGCCAGCAGCCAAGATCCAAGGGGACTTACGTCTACGCAGTATTTT. Residues: CASSQDPRGLTSTQYF.

This clonotype occurred a few times. The chain's CDR3 is CASSLEVGGQNIQYF. The CDR3 bases are TGTGCCAGCAGCTTAGAGGTCGGCGGACAAAACATTCAGTACTTC. The chain joins TRBV7-2 to TRBJ2-4; no reliable D call. Germline lookup yields CDR1 SGHTA and CDR2 FQGNSA. The length of the CDR3 is 15 residues. V lost 1 base to trimming and J lost 5 bases, with 12 bases between them.

This chain joins TRBV15 and TRBJ1-2; 8 nucleotides line up with TRBD1. CDR1 LNHNV and CDR2 YYDKDF come from the germline V gene (reference sequence). The length of the CDR3 is 17 residues. After removal of 0 bases from V and 8 bases from J, the junction contained 14 bases not matched to a gene. CDR3 residues: CATSRDRLFGQGTGYTF. CDR3 sequence (DNA): TGTGCCACCAGCAGAGATAGACTATTTGGACAGGGTACGGGCTACACCTTC. The full variable domain, with the rest looked up from reference TRBV15 and TRBJ1-2, is DAMVIQNPRYQVTQFGKPVTLSCSQTLNHNVMYWYQQKSSQAPKLLFHYYDKDFNNEADTPDNFQSRRPNTSFCFLDIRSPGLGDTAMYLCATSRDRLFGQGTGYTFGSGTRLTVV.